A single sample gave rise to the 17 T cell receptor beta chains below, sequenced in a study of T cell responses to AZD1222 COVID-19 vaccine. TCRdb's table, derived via immunoSEQ multiplex PCR, lists solely in-frame clones and lacks some. The table has some 64,000 clones, roughly nine tenths seen once. The sequencing here drew on peripheral blood, taken on day 0 of AZD1222 vaccination. All receptors derive from an adult in good health.

This chain connects TRBV11-3 to TRBJ1-4; D is unclear. Trimming stripped 1 base from V and 7 bases from J, with 7 bases between. Germline values: CDR1 SGHNT, CDR2 YENEEA. The CDR3 totals 13 residues. CDR3: CASSLGEAEKLFF. The CDR3 coding sequence is TGTGCCAGCAGCTTAGGGGAGGCTGAAAAACTGTTTTTT.

This chain connects TRBV28 to TRBJ1-4; TRBD1 matches 8 bases. V was clipped by 7 bases and J by 6 bases; unmatched bases: 16. Germline-derived CDR1 and CDR2 are MDHEN and SYDVKM. The CDR3 contains 17 residues. The DNA for the CDR3 is TGTGCCAGCAACCTAAGGGGCAGGGGGCGCTTGGATGAAAAACTGTTTTTT. Protein: CASNLRGRGRLDEKLFF.

The gene calls are TRBV7-8 and TRBJ2-3; 11 bases match TRBD2. The V gene end was trimmed by 6 bases and the J gene end by 1 base; junction bases not matched to a gene: 3. CDR3 length: 15 amino acids. Germline assignment: CDR1 SGHVS and CDR2 FQNEAQ. The CDR3 reads CASRWGLAGTDTQYF. The CDR3 DNA is TGTGCCAGCAGGTGGGGACTAGCGGGCACAGATACGCAGTATTTT. Full variable domain (rest looked up from reference TRBV7-8 and TRBJ2-3): GAGVSQSPRYKVAKRGQDVALRCDPISGHVSLFWYQQALGQGPEFLTYFQNEAQLDKSGLPSDRFFAERPEGSVSTLKIQRTQQEDSAVYLCASRWGLAGTDTQYFGPGTRLTVL.

This clone has only one observation. One junction end does not reproduce the germline sequence, and a read error may be involved. V is TRBV12-3 or TRBV12-4 and J is TRBJ1-2, with D possibly being TRBD1 (5 bases). This CDR3 comprises 12 residues. CDR3 in DNA: TGTGCCAGCAGTTCCCCCCCGGGACTCGCATCCTTC. Translated: CASSSPPGLASF.

In DNA form, the CDR3 reads TGTGCCAGCAGCTCCGCAAACACCGGGGAGCTGTTTTTT. This encodes CASSSANTGELFF. The chain uses TRBV7-3 and TRBJ2-2; the D is unclear. The CDR3 consists of 13 residues. Per the germline V gene, CDR1 is SGHTA and CDR2 is FQGTGA. Between the trimmed V and J ends, which lost 4 bases and 2 bases, there was a span of 5 bases.

This chain joins TRBV10-1 and TRBJ1-1; unclear D gene. The CDR3 spans 15 residues. The germline V gene encodes CDR1 WNHNN and CDR2 SYGVQD (reference sequence). Trimming shortened V by 4 bases and J by 1 base, and 13 bases separated the two germline ends. CDR3 region: CASSASRIGNTEAFF. As DNA, the CDR3 is TGCGCCAGCAGTGCCTCGCGGATCGGGAACACTGAAGCTTTCTTT.

The rearrangement links TRBV9 to TRBJ2-5; TRBD2 agrees at 10 bases. Per germline, CDR1 SGDLS and CDR2 YYNGEE. The V gene end was trimmed by 4 bases and the J gene end by 3 bases; junction bases not matched to a gene: 12. This CDR3 has 17 residues. This CDR3 is CASSPGVSGGPKETQYF. The CDR3 nucleotides are TGTGCCAGCAGCCCAGGGGTTAGCGGGGGGCCTAAAGAGACCCAGTACTTC.

The chain has TRBV6-1 and TRBJ1-1, with D unresolved. Germline V gene lookup returns CDR1 MNHNS and CDR2 SASEGT. Trimming pared 0 bases from V and 5 bases from J, leaving 10 bases between. The length of the CDR3 is 14 residues. CDR3 DNA: TGTGCCAGCAGTGAAGCGGGGAAGGAAACTGAAGCTTTCTTT. Its translation is CASSEAGKETEAFF.

This clone appeared a single time. J is TRBJ1-2 and V is TRBV28; TRBD1 might be the D (6 bases). The CDR3 spans 13 residues. Germline V gene sequence: CDR1 MDHEN, CDR2 SYDVKM. V dropped 10 bases and J dropped 4 bases, with 16 bases sitting between them. The CDR3 DNA is TGTGCCACCCAGGAGGGGGGCAGCTATGGCTACACCTTC. The encoded protein is CATQEGGSYGYTF.

J is TRBJ2-7 and V is TRBV5-1; D is ambiguous. CDR1 SGHRS and CDR2 YFSETQ come from the germline V gene. V gave up 3 bases and J gave up 3 bases, with 13 bases separating them. The length of the CDR3 is 14 residues. This CDR3 is CASSSLGPNYEQYF. CDR3 DNA sequence: TGCGCCAGCAGCTCACTCGGACCTAACTACGAGCAGTACTTC.

The sample holds one count of this clone. The chain couples TRBV29-1 to TRBJ1-4, with D tentatively TRBD1 (6 bases). Trimming took off 5 bases at V and 3 bases at J, with 16 bases between the two ends. Germline CDR1 SQVTM, CDR2 ANQGSEA. This CDR3 is 15 amino acids long. The CDR3 spells CSVLGTGAANEKLFF. The CDR3 bases are TGCAGCGTTCTGGGAACGGGGGCGGCTAATGAAAAACTGTTTTTT.

The rearrangement links TRBV10-3 to TRBJ2-2, with TRBD1 as a possible D gene (5 bases). This CDR3 has 15 residues. V was shortened by 10 bases and J by 0 bases, with 15 bases between the two germline ends. Germline V CDR1 and CDR2: ENHRY, SYGVKD. The DNA of the CDR3 is TGTGCCACCTACGACAGAGATACGAACACCGGGGAGCTGTTTTTT. Translation: CATYDRDTNTGELFF.

This rearrangement joins TRBV11-3 to TRBJ2-1; D remains ambiguous. Trimming stripped 2 bases from V and 6 bases from J, with 8 bases between. Germline V gene lookup returns CDR1 SGHNT and CDR2 YENEEA. The CDR3 runs to 13 residues. This chain's CDR3 is CASSLNLRNEQFF. As DNA, the CDR3 is TGTGCCAGCAGCTTAAATCTTCGCAATGAGCAGTTCTTC.

The CDR3 sequence is CASSQDWGKQFF. The CDR3, as DNA: TGTGCCAGCAGCCAAGATTGGGGTAAGCAGTTCTTC. The chain carries TRBV3-1 (or the pseudogene TRBV3-2) and TRBJ2-1, with D unclear. Germline CDR1 and CDR2: LGHDT and YNNKEL (reference sequence). Between the trimmed V and J ends, which lost 0 bases and 11 bases, there was a span of 8 bases. This CDR3 comprises 12 residues.

Worth noting for this clone: A much larger clone lies a single base off, so this may be a read error. The same CDR3 arises from other DNA sequences in this sample as well. The chain uses TRBV10-3 and TRBJ1-5; a possible D gene is TRBD1 (5 bases). V was pared by 8 bases and J by 0 bases, with 11 bases between. The CDR3 extends over 14 amino acids. The germline V gene has CDR1 ENHRY and CDR2 SYGVKD. The CDR3 DNA is TGTGCCATCGGGACTCAAGATAGCAATCAGCCCCAGCATTTT. Translated: CAIGTQDSNQPQHF.

The chain combines TRBV15 with TRBJ2-6; D unresolved. V was pared by 3 bases and J by 2 bases, with 5 bases between. This CDR3 contains 14 residues. Germline V lookup: CDR1 LNHNV, CDR2 YYDKDF (reference sequence). The chain's CDR3 is CATSSGPGANVLTF. CDR3 nucleotide sequence: TGTGCCACCAGCAGTGGTCCTGGGGCCAACGTCCTGACTTTC.

The chain joins TRBV7-2 to TRBJ2-3; D might be TRBD2 (6 bases). Germline values: CDR1 SGHTA, CDR2 FQGNSA. The CDR3 contains 14 residues. V dropped 3 bases and J dropped 4 bases, with 11 bases sitting between them. The CDR3 bases are TGTGCCAGCAGCTTGGGTGGGGGGTCAGATACGCAGTATTTT. Translation gives CASSLGGGSDTQYF.